These 18 T cell receptor beta chains were all obtained from the same sample, sequenced in a study of blood T cell repertoires in COVID-19. Some clones are missing from TCRdb's copy, which holds only in-frame ones; the method was immunoSEQ multiplex PCR. The sample yields over 130,000 clones, roughly 90% seen once. Sequencing was done on a sample of peripheral blood. These receptors were taken from a woman between 55 and 75 years old with active or convalescent COVID-19.

The CDR3 DNA sequence: TGTGCCAGCAGTTTCGGCTACGAGCAGTACTTC. It is translated as CASSFGYEQYF. The rearrangement links TRBV12-3 or TRBV12-4 to TRBJ2-7; D ambiguous. This CDR3 has 11 residues. With 3 bases removed from V and 3 bases from J, the gap between germline ends came to 3 bases.

The rearrangement links TRBV7-8 to TRBJ1-5, with D perhaps matching TRBD1 (5 bases). The CDR3 runs to 14 residues. The germline V and J ends were trimmed by 3 bases and 4 bases, with 10 bases remaining between them. Germline values: CDR1 SGHVS, CDR2 FQNEAQ. In nucleotides, the CDR3 is TGTGCCAGCAGCTTCACGGGGGGGAATCAGCCCCAGCATTTT. Translating it yields CASSFTGGNQPQHF.

The V call is TRBV6-2 or TRBV6-3, the J call TRBJ1-5; D is unclear. The CDR3 covers 17 residues. The germline CDR1 and CDR2 sequences are MNHEY and SVGEGT. Trimming removed 0 bases from V and 3 bases from J, with 15 bases in between. The CDR3 nucleotides read TGTGCCAGCAGTTACTCGAAGTTCTCACAGCCCAATCAGCCCCAGCATTTT. Translated: CASSYSKFSQPNQPQHF.

Of note for this clone: The junction does not match germline at one end; this may be a read error. This sequence joins TRBV11-2 and TRBJ2-3; D is possibly TRBD1 (7 bases). This CDR3 has 14 residues. Germline loops: CDR1 SGHAT, CDR2 FQNNGV. CDR3 DNA sequence: TGTGCCAGCAGCTTAGAGCACCGACAGGGCCGGAGGGATTTT. It codes for CASSLEHRQGRRDF. Variable domain in full (rest from reference TRBV11-2 and TRBJ2-3): EAGVAQSPRYKIIEKRQSVAFWCNPISGHATLYWYQQILGQGPKLLIQFQNNGVVDDSQLPKDRFSAERLKGVDSTLKIQPAKLEDSAVYLCASSLEHRQGRRDFGPGTRLTVL.

The chain is built from TRBV7-9 and TRBJ2-7, with 7 positions matching TRBD1. The CDR3 contains 15 residues. Germline CDR1 reads SEHNR; CDR2 reads FQNEAQ (reference sequence). V lost 11 bases and J lost 4; bases outside the gene matches: 17. CDR3 DNA: TGTGCCGGAAGTACAGGGGTCCAAAGGGGATACGAGCAGTACTTC. Its protein is CAGSTGVQRGYEQYF.

The chain joins TRBV4-3 to TRBJ2-1; 7 positions match TRBD1. CDR1 LGHNA and CDR2 YSLEER come from the germline V gene. CDR3 size: 16 residues. V lost 5 bases, J lost 1 base, and 8 bases stayed unmatched. The CDR3 DNA sequence: TGCGCCAGCAGCAAGGACAGGATCGAATCCTACAATGAGCAGTTCTTC. Its translation: CASSKDRIESYNEQFF.

V is TRBV7-2 and J is TRBJ2-1, with TRBD2 as a possible D gene (6 bases). Germline V lookup: CDR1 SGHTA, CDR2 FQGNSA. V shed 6 bases and J shed 5 bases, with 14 bases lying between them. This CDR3 is built from 14 residues. In DNA, the CDR3 is TGTGCCAGCAGACCCACTAGCAACAACAATGAGCAGTTCTTC. Protein: CASRPTSNNNEQFF.

This clone was seen just once. The chain combines TRBV5-1 with TRBJ1-2; 8 bases align to TRBD1. The trim removed 4 bases at V and 7 bases at J, leaving 6 bases unmatched. This CDR3 contains 13 residues. CDR1 SGHRS and CDR2 YFSETQ come from the germline V gene. The CDR3, as DNA: TGCGCCAGCAGCGTGGACAGGGAGGGTGGCTACACCTTC. Encoded protein: CASSVDREGGYTF. Combining the CDR3 with reference TRBV5-1 and TRBJ1-2 gives the whole variable domain KAGVTQTPRYLIKTRGQQVTLSCSPISGHRSVSWYQQTPGQGLQFLFEYFSETQRNKGNFPGRFSGRQFSNSRSEMNVSTLELGDSALYLCASSVDREGGYTFGSGTRLTVV.

The V and J genes are TRBV3-1 (or the pseudogene TRBV3-2) and TRBJ1-1; TRBD1 matches 10 bases. The CDR3 has 18 residues. Trimming cost V 0 bases and J 3 bases; bases outside gene matches: 10. In germline, CDR1 is LGHDT, CDR2 YNNKEL (reference sequence). CDR3 amino acids: CASSQDRDRGRVYTEAFF. For the CDR3, the DNA is TGTGCCAGCAGCCAAGATAGAGACAGGGGGCGCGTCTACACTGAAGCTTTCTTT.

The genes are TRBV21-1 and TRBJ1-1; TRBD1 reflects the table's D call only, with no check against the DNA. TRBV21-1 is an annotated pseudogene. The CDR3 totals 13 residues. The DNA of the CDR3 is TGTGCCAGCACAGGCAGGGGGCCTACTGAAGCTTTCTTT. Translated: CASTGRGPTEAFF.

V gene TRBV28 combines with J gene TRBJ2-1; D is possibly TRBD2 (7 bases). Per germline, CDR1 MDHEN and CDR2 SYDVKM. Trimming took off 6 bases at V and 0 bases at J, with 15 bases between the two ends. This CDR3 has 16 residues. The CDR3 DNA is TGTGCCAGCAGGTTGGAGGGGGGGGCCTCCTACAATGAGCAGTTCTTC. Its protein product is CASRLEGGASYNEQFF.

The chain recombines TRBV5-4 with TRBJ2-7, with TRBD1 matching over 9 bases. Germline trimming cut 4 bases from V and 2 bases from J; bases unmatched to any gene: 7. Germline-derived CDR1 and CDR2 are SGHNT and YYREEE (reference sequence). The CDR3 covers 15 residues. CDR3 in amino acids: CASSTGTGSAYEQYF. CDR3 nucleotides: TGTGCCAGCAGCACCGGGACAGGGTCGGCCTACGAGCAGTACTTC.

The gene calls are TRBV5-4 and TRBJ1-2, with TRBD1 matching over 8 bases. The CDR3 is made up of 15 amino acids. The germline gives CDR1 SGHNT, CDR2 YYREEE (reference sequence). The junction had 6 bases not matched to a gene; V was cut back by 4 bases and J by 1 base. The CDR3 here is CASSPDRVYNYGYTF. The CDR3 nucleotides are TGTGCCAGCAGCCCGGACAGGGTTTATAACTATGGCTACACCTTC.

The chain carries TRBV7-8 and TRBJ2-5, with 7 nucleotides matching TRBD1. After removal of 1 base from V and 4 bases from J, the junction contained 6 bases not matched to a gene. CDR1 is SGHVS, CDR2 FQNEAQ, per germline. The CDR3 is 15 residues long. The CDR3: CASSLEGAQGETQYF. CDR3 sequence (DNA): TGTGCCAGCAGCTTAGAGGGGGCGCAGGGAGAGACCCAGTACTTC.

The chain is built from TRBV18 and TRBJ2-3, with 9 bases identical to TRBD1. This CDR3 has 16 amino acids. The germline V gene encodes CDR1 KGHSH and CDR2 LQKENI. V shed 4 bases, J shed 0 bases, and the junction held 5 bases outside the gene matches. CDR3: CASSLRTGVSTDTQYF. In DNA, the CDR3 is TGTGCCAGCTCACTTCGGACAGGGGTTAGCACAGATACGCAGTATTTT.

Note on this clone: The sample carries other DNA sequences with the same CDR3. The chain is built from TRBV7-2 and TRBJ1-4, with TRBD1 as a possible D gene (5 bases). Trimming removed 1 base at V and 3 bases at J, with 9 bases between. Germline CDR1 and CDR2: SGHTA and FQGNSA. This CDR3 spans 15 amino acids. The CDR3 bases are TGTGCCAGCAGCTTAGTGGGGGGTCCTAATGAAAAACTGTTTTTT. Residues: CASSLVGGPNEKLFF.

This chain links TRBV6-2 or TRBV6-3 with TRBJ1-2, with 8 bases lining up with TRBD1. This CDR3 is 13 amino acids long. Germline CDR1 and CDR2: MNHEY and SVGEGT. Unmatched junction bases numbered 3, after V lost 5 bases and J lost 4 bases. CDR3 in DNA: TGTGCCAGCAGTCAGGGGGCCTCCTATGGCTACACCTTC. The encoded protein is CASSQGASYGYTF.

The chain recombines TRBV27 with TRBJ2-1; D is possibly TRBD1 (6 bases). V lost 2 bases, J lost 7 bases, and 18 bases lay in between. The CDR3 covers 16 residues. Germline CDR1 MNHEY, CDR2 SMNVEV (reference sequence). The CDR3 region is CASSLNVPGVGNEQFF. CDR3 in DNA: TGTGCCAGCAGTTTAAACGTCCCAGGGGTGGGAAATGAGCAGTTCTTC.